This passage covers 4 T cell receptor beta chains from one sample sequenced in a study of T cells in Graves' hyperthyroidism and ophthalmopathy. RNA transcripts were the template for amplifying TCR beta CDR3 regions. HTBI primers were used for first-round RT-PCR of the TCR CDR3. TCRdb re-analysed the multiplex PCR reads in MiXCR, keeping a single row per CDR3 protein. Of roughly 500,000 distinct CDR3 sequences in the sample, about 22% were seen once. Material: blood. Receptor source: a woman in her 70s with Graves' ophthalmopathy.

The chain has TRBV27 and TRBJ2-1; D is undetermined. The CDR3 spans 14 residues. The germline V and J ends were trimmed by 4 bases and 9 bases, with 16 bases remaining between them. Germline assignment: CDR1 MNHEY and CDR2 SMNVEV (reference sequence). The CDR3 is CASSSTSESVEQFF. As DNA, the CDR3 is TGTGCCAGCAGTTCGACCTCGGAGTCAGTTGAGCAGTTCTTC.

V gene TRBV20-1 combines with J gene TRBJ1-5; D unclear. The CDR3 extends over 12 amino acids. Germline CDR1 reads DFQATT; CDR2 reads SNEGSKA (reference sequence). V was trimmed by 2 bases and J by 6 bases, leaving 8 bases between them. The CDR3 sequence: CSARREAQPQHF. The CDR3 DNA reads TGCAGTGCTAGAAGGGAGGCTCAGCCCCAGCATTTT.

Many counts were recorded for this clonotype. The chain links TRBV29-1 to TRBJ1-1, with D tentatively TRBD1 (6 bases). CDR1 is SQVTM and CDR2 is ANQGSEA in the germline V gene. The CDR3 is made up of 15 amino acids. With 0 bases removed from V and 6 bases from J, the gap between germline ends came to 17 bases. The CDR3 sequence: CSVEEGGQGSSEAFF. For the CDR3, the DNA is TGCAGCGTTGAAGAGGGAGGGCAGGGGAGCTCTGAAGCTTTCTTT.

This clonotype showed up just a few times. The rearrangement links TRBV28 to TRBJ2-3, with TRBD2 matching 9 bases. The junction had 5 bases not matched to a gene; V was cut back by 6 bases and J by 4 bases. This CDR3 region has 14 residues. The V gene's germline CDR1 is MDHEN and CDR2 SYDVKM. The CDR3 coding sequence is TGTGCCAGCAGCCCAGCGGGAGGAGCAGATACGCAGTATTTT. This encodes CASSPAGGADTQYF.